Below, 27 T cell receptor beta chains from the same sample are listed, as sequenced in a study of technical replicates of blood from several donors (TCRdb year 2017). The library was generated by the immunoSEQ multiplex PCR assay. TCRdb carries this immuneACCESS record with in-frame sequences only. Its versions omit some clonotypes, under half of them owing to an unresolved V gene in the studies checked, with the rest unexplained. The sample profile shows roughly 100,000 clones; about 96% of them were found once. 0.36% of the sample comes from the top ten. The sample consisted of T cells isolated from PBMCs. The receptors here all came from a human donor in good health.

This clone was found once. The V gene is TRBV11-2, the J gene TRBJ1-4; 7 nucleotides align to TRBD1. In germline, CDR1 is SGHAT, CDR2 FQNNGV. Germline trimming cut 2 bases from V and 7 bases from J; bases unmatched to any gene: 4. CDR3 length: 14 amino acids. This CDR3 reads CASSLRQGTEKLFF. The CDR3 nucleotides are TGTGCCAGCAGCTTAAGACAGGGTACTGAAAAACTGTTTTTT.

V and J are TRBV6-4 and TRBJ2-2, with 7 nucleotides matching TRBD1. CDR1 is MRHNA and CDR2 is SNTAGT in the germline V gene. The CDR3 is made up of 14 amino acids. V dropped 6 bases and J dropped 4; count of bases not matched to a gene: 5. CDR3 nucleotides: TGTGCCAGCAGACAGGGGATTTTCACCGGGGAGCTGTTTTTT. It yields the protein CASRQGIFTGELFF.

CDR3 protein: CASQGQLVVGEETQYF. The CDR3 region has the DNA TGTGCCAGCCAGGGACAACTCGTTGTAGGAGAAGAGACGCAGTATTTT. The gene calls are TRBV27 and TRBJ2-3; D possibly corresponds to TRBD1 (6 bases). V dropped 8 bases and J dropped 9 bases, with 27 bases sitting between them. This CDR3 has 16 amino acids. CDR1 MNHEY and CDR2 SMNVEV come from the germline V gene (reference sequence).

This chain joins TRBV18 and TRBJ2-2; D is undetermined. Germline CDR1 is KGHSH and CDR2 is LQKENI. CDR3 length: 12 residues. The V end lost 3 bases, the J end lost 6 bases, and 5 bases lay between the germline ends. The CDR3 is CASSPSSGELFF. CDR3 coding DNA: TGTGCCAGCTCACCGTCATCCGGGGAGCTGTTTTTT.

The chain employs TRBV19 and TRBJ2-1; tentatively, D is TRBD2 (7 bases). The CDR3 covers 14 residues. Germline loops: CDR1 LNHDA, CDR2 SQIVND (reference sequence). The V gene lost 5 bases and the J gene lost 10 bases, with 18 bases spanning the gap. CDR3 in amino acids: CASSPGRGAGEQFF. DNA of the CDR3: TGTGCCAGTAGTCCCGGCCGGGGGGCGGGAGAGCAGTTCTTC.

This chain uses TRBV7-9 with TRBJ1-1; D may be TRBD1 (6 bases). The CDR3 length is 11 residues. Germline-derived CDR1 and CDR2 are SEHNR and FQNEAQ (reference sequence). V lost 6 bases, J lost 11 bases, and 13 bases lay in between. CDR3 loop: CASSRQAGAFF. CDR3 in DNA: TGTGCCAGCAGTCGACAGGCTGGCGCTTTCTTT.

The rearrangement uses TRBV6-5 and TRBJ2-1; no clear D gene. Germline V gene data show CDR1 as MNHEY and CDR2 as SVGAGI. V lost 0 bases, J lost 7 bases, and 4 bases lay in between. The CDR3 sequence is 12 residues long. The CDR3 is CASSYSANEQFF. The CDR3, as DNA: TGTGCCAGCAGTTACTCGGCTAATGAGCAGTTCTTC.

The gene calls are TRBV5-1 and TRBJ1-4; 7 bases agree with TRBD1. V shed 3 bases, J shed 6 bases, and the junction held 5 bases outside the gene matches. The CDR3 has 14 amino acids. CDR1 is SGHRS and CDR2 is YFSETQ in the germline V gene. The CDR3 region has the DNA TGCGCCAGCAGCTCAGGGGGGCTAGATGAAAAACTGTTTTTT. Translation gives CASSSGGLDEKLFF. Filled out from reference TRBV5-1 and TRBJ1-4, the complete variable domain reads KAGVTQTPRYLIKTRGQQVTLSCSPISGHRSVSWYQQTPGQGLQFLFEYFSETQRNKGNFPGRFSGRQFSNSRSEMNVSTLELGDSALYLCASSSGGLDEKLFFGSGTQLSVL.

The chain is built from TRBV7-3 and TRBJ1-1; TRBD1 agrees at 7 bases. Germline V gene lookup returns CDR1 SGHTA and CDR2 FQGTGA. The V segment lost 1 base and the J segment 0 bases; nucleotides outside the gene matches: 5. The length of the CDR3 is 16 residues. CDR3 sequence (DNA): TGTGCCAGCAGCTTAATCCCCGGGACAGTGAACACTGAAGCTTTCTTT. Translation gives CASSLIPGTVNTEAFF.

This chain links TRBV5-4 with TRBJ2-3, with TRBD2 as a possible D gene (5 bases). CDR1 is SGHNT, CDR2 YYREEE, per germline (reference sequence). This CDR3 is 15 amino acids long. V was trimmed by 5 bases and J by 0 bases, leaving 13 bases between them. The DNA for the CDR3 is TGTGCCAGCAGGGTTGGGTCGGGGAGCACAGATACGCAGTATTTT. This translates into CASRVGSGSTDTQYF.

V usage is TRBV5-5 and J usage is TRBJ1-5, with unresolved D. Trimming removed 4 bases from V and 0 bases from J, with 20 bases in between. The CDR3 is 18 residues long. The germline gives CDR1 SGHKS, CDR2 YYEKEE (reference sequence). The CDR3 DNA is TGTGCCAGCAGCCGAGACCCGACTTCTCCTATTAGCAATCAGCCCCAGCATTTT. Translating it yields CASSRDPTSPISNQPQHF.

This chain connects TRBV15 to TRBJ2-5, with 8 bases that match TRBD1. This CDR3 is built from 15 residues. Germline CDR1 is LNHNV and CDR2 is YYDKDF (reference sequence). Trimming took 0 bases from V and 5 from J; bases not matched to a gene: 5. DNA for the CDR3: TGTGCCACCAGCAGAGAACAGGGGGATTTCGAGACCCAGTACTTC. Translating it yields CATSREQGDFETQYF.

This sequence joins TRBV19 and TRBJ1-5; unclear D gene. V was trimmed by 4 bases and J by 7 bases, leaving 8 bases between them. The CDR3 contains 12 residues. Germline lookup yields CDR1 LNHDA and CDR2 SQIVND (reference sequence). The CDR3 region has the DNA TGTGCCAGTAGTAGCGTTATACAGCCCCAGCATTTT. It encodes CASSSVIQPQHF.

The chain couples TRBV4-1 to TRBJ2-7; D perhaps matches TRBD2 (6 bases). Trimming left V 3 bases short and J 2 bases short, with 14 bases between. Germline V CDR1 and CDR2: MGHRA, YSYEKL. The CDR3 runs to 15 residues. The CDR3 nucleotides read TGCGCCAGCAGCCAGGAGGCCGGGGGTCCCTACGAGCAGTACTTC. Protein product: CASSQEAGGPYEQYF.

This clone appeared a single time. The V and J genes are TRBV11-3 and TRBJ2-2; TRBD2 is a possible D gene (5 bases). Germline values: CDR1 SGHNT, CDR2 YENEEA. There are 13 residues in the CDR3. Trimming pared 1 base from V and 6 bases from J, leaving 6 bases between. The CDR3 sequence is CASSLVASGELFF. In nucleotides, the CDR3 is TGTGCCAGCAGCTTAGTAGCGTCCGGGGAGCTGTTTTTT.

This chain uses TRBV2 with TRBJ1-3; 10 bases map to TRBD1. This CDR3 is 14 amino acids long. Germline V gives CDR1 SNHLY, CDR2 FYNNEI. Trimming took 6 bases from V and 4 from J; bases not matched to a gene: 3. CDR3 amino acids: CASSLGQGGNTIYF. The DNA of the CDR3 is TGTGCCAGCAGCTTGGGACAGGGGGGAAACACCATATATTTT.

V gene TRBV18 combines with J gene TRBJ2-5, with D maybe TRBD1 (6 bases). Per the germline V gene, CDR1 is KGHSH and CDR2 is LQKENI. CDR3 length: 14 residues. V dropped 2 bases and J dropped 4 bases, with 11 bases sitting between them. The DNA of the CDR3 is TGTGCCAGCTCACCAAAGGGACATCTAGAGACCCAGTACTTC. Its protein product is CASSPKGHLETQYF.

DNA of the CDR3: TGCGCCAGCAGCTCACTAACCTCCACAGATACGCAGTATTTT. It translates to CASSSLTSTDTQYF. The chain uses TRBV5-1 and TRBJ2-3; D call uncertain. Trimming stripped 3 bases from V and 2 bases from J, with 10 bases between. CDR1 and CDR2 from the germline V gene are SGHRS and YFSETQ. This CDR3 is 14 amino acids long.

This chain connects TRBV5-6 to TRBJ1-5; maybe TRBD1 (6 bases). Germline CDR1 reads SGHDT; CDR2 reads YYEEEE. Trimming removed 4 bases at V and 0 bases at J, with 11 bases between. The CDR3 runs to 15 residues. CDR3 loop: CASSARQVSNQPQHF. The CDR3 bases are TGTGCCAGCAGCGCGAGACAGGTTAGCAATCAGCCCCAGCATTTT.

The J gene is TRBJ1-5, the V gene TRBV27; tentative D call: TRBD1 (6 bases). The germline V and J ends were trimmed by 3 bases and 3 bases, with 9 bases remaining between them. Per the germline V gene, CDR1 is MNHEY and CDR2 is SMNVEV (reference sequence). This CDR3 has 14 residues. The CDR3 nucleotides are TGTGCCAGCAGTTTGGACAGTCCCAATCAGCCCCAGCATTTT. Translating it yields CASSLDSPNQPQHF.

The chain is built from TRBV9 and TRBJ2-1; 10 bases agree with TRBD2. The J segment lost 5 bases and the V segment lost 7 bases, leaving 6 bases of the junction unmatched. The length of the CDR3 is 14 residues. Germline values: CDR1 SGDLS, CDR2 YYNGEE. The CDR3 DNA reads as TGTGCCAGCTCCCTAGCGGGAGACCACAATGAGCAGTTCTTC. Residues: CASSLAGDHNEQFF.

The rearrangement joins TRBV7-8 to TRBJ2-5; possibly TRBD1 for D (5 bases). CDR1 is SGHVS, CDR2 FQNEAQ, per germline. The CDR3 totals 14 residues. Trimming cost V 1 base and J 1 base, with 7 bases left between them. The CDR3 loop is CASSLGDSQETQYF. The CDR3 bases are TGTGCCAGCAGCTTAGGAGACAGCCAAGAGACCCAGTACTTC.

The chain recombines TRBV4-1 with TRBJ2-1; 12 nucleotides line up with TRBD1. This CDR3 spans 14 amino acids. CDR1 and CDR2 (germline): MGHRA, YSYEKL. V was pared by 9 bases and J by 8 bases, with 8 bases of the junction left unmatched. The CDR3 DNA reads TGCGCCAGTACCGGGACAGGGGGCTTCGATGAGCAGTTCTTC. Translating it yields CASTGTGGFDEQFF.

This sequence joins TRBV9 and TRBJ2-3, with no clear D. Trimming stripped 2 bases from V and 2 bases from J, with 12 bases between. CDR3 length equals 15 residues. Germline V gene sequence: CDR1 SGDLS, CDR2 YYNGEE. The CDR3 sequence is CASSVTRLSTDTQYF. The CDR3 DNA reads as TGTGCCAGCAGCGTGACACGGCTCTCCACAGATACGCAGTATTTT.

This chain connects TRBV30 to TRBJ1-1; no firm D call. CDR3 length: 15 amino acids. The V end was cut by 0 bases, the J end by 1 base, with 12 bases between. Germline assignment: CDR1 GTSNPN and CDR2 SVGIG (reference sequence). CDR3 region: CAWSVGLGTNTEAFF. The CDR3 bases are TGTGCCTGGAGTGTTGGTTTGGGCACGAACACTGAAGCTTTCTTT.

The genes are TRBV7-9 and TRBJ1-1, with no clear D. Trimming stripped 0 bases from V and 6 bases from J, with 8 bases between. There are 13 residues in the CDR3. Germline V gene sequence: CDR1 SEHNR, CDR2 FQNEAQ (reference sequence). For the CDR3, the DNA is TGTGCCAGCAGCTTAGCAGGGAGGTCTGAAGCTTTCTTT. Encoded protein: CASSLAGRSEAFF.

This chain uses TRBV7-2 with TRBJ2-3, with D perhaps matching TRBD2 (5 bases). CDR1 is SGHTA, CDR2 FQGNSA, per germline. The CDR3 length is 16 residues. Trimming shortened V by 1 base and J by 2 bases, and 13 bases separated the two germline ends. CDR3 nucleotides: TGTGCCAGCAGCTTAGAGGCTAGCAGACACACAGATACGCAGTATTTT. Amino acids: CASSLEASRHTDTQYF. Full variable domain (outside the CDR3, taken from reference TRBV7-2 and TRBJ2-3): GAGVSQSPSNKVTEKGKDVELRCDPISGHTALYWYRQSLGQGLEFLIYFQGNSAPDKSGLPSDRFSAERTGGSVSTLTIQRTQQEDSAVYLCASSLEASRHTDTQYFGPGTRLTVL.